A single T cell receptor (beta chain) is shown here with its context. The source of the sample is a study of T cell changes during pregnancy in multiple sclerosis. TCRdb keeps only in-frame clones here, not all; method: immunoSEQ multiplex PCR. The top ten clones hold 0.9% to 0.95% of a sample with 85,000 to 110,000 clones, roughly nine tenths of them seen once. Sequencing used peripheral blood, obtained after pregnancy. The TCR sequence derives from a female donor with multiple sclerosis, enrolled in a pregnancy study.

The CDR3 DNA reads TGTGCCAGCAGTCCCCTTACCCACACTGAGCAGTTCTTC. Translated, it gives CASSPLTHTEQFF. The chain links TRBV28 to TRBJ2-1, with D unclear. The V end was cut by 5 bases, the J end by 9 bases, with 14 bases between. The CDR3 has 13 residues. Germline V gene sequence: CDR1 MDHEN, CDR2 SYDVKM.